The 26 T cell receptor beta chains below were found in one sample sequenced in a study of shared T cell receptors in the human thymus. Generated by immunoSEQ multiplex PCR, the TCRdb table keeps only in-frame clones and is missing some. The repertoire holds more than 550,000 clones, 70% to 90% seen once, with about 0.0094% in the top ten. These data are also associated with another study on human thymus T cells.

The specimen was thymocytes. The receptors stem from a boy under three years old with a congenital heart defect.

The chain combines TRBV5-1 with TRBJ1-4; 8 bases are shared with TRBD1. V shed 4 bases, J shed 4 bases, and the junction held 6 bases outside the gene matches. The CDR3 spans 15 residues. Germline assignment: CDR1 SGHRS and CDR2 YFSETQ. The CDR3 DNA reads as TGCGCCAGCAGCGCCGGGGACAGGCTTAATGAAAAACTGTTTTTT. Its protein is CASSAGDRLNEKLFF.

The CDR3 DNA follows: TGCAGTGCCATCCGGGAGGGGAAGGTC. Its translation is CSAIREGKV. The J gene is TRBJ2-7, the V gene TRBV20-1; 8 positions match TRBD2. This CDR3 region has 9 residues. Per the germline V gene, CDR1 is DFQATT and CDR2 is SNEGSKA (reference sequence).

The chain is built from TRBV5-1 and TRBJ2-7, with 8 bases lining up with TRBD1. Germline assignment: CDR1 SGHRS and CDR2 YFSETQ. Trimming removed 0 bases from V and 6 bases from J; junction bases left unmatched: 2. The CDR3 runs 13 residues. CDR3 loop: CASSLGQGFEQYF. The CDR3, as DNA: TGCGCCAGCAGCTTGGGACAGGGGTTCGAGCAGTACTTC.

Here the CDR3 reads CASSFGLGGGQPQHF. CDR3 nucleotide sequence: TGTGCCAGCAGTTTCGGTTTGGGGGGAGGTCAGCCCCAGCATTTT. The chain is built from TRBV28 and TRBJ1-5; D is perhaps TRBD1 (5 bases). The germline V gene encodes CDR1 MDHEN and CDR2 SYDVKM. Trimming shortened V by 3 bases and J by 6 bases, and 15 bases separated the two germline ends. There are 15 residues in the CDR3.

This chain links TRBV6-1 with TRBJ1-5; TRBD1 matches 7 bases. The length of the CDR3 is 15 residues. The germline CDR1 and CDR2 sequences are MNHNS and SASEGT. V shed 8 bases and J 4 bases; nucleotides not matched to a gene: 11. The CDR3 DNA is TGTGCCAGCGGGGGAGACAGGGAGGATAATCAGCCCCAGCATTTT. The encoded protein is CASGGDREDNQPQHF.

The chain links TRBV7-2 to TRBJ1-1; D not resolved. The germline V gene encodes CDR1 SGHTA and CDR2 FQGNSA. With 1 base removed from V and 7 bases from J, the gap between germline ends came to 10 bases. The CDR3 has 13 amino acids. CDR3: CASSLGPFGEAFF. The CDR3 bases are TGTGCCAGCAGCTTAGGCCCTTTCGGTGAAGCTTTCTTT.

The genes are TRBV6-6 and TRBJ1-5; weak D call: TRBD1 (5 bases). Germline-derived CDR1 and CDR2 are MNHNY and SVGAGI (reference sequence). V was pared by 4 bases and J by 8 bases, with 15 bases between. The length of the CDR3 is 14 residues. The CDR3 loop reads CASSSTGRGKPQHF. The CDR3 bases are TGTGCCAGCAGTTCAACAGGCCGCGGGAAGCCCCAGCATTTT.

The chain has TRBV15 and TRBJ2-2; TRBD1 is a possible D gene (6 bases). The germline V gene has CDR1 LNHNV and CDR2 YYDKDF (reference sequence). This CDR3 region has 17 residues. V gave up 3 bases and J gave up 1 base, with 15 bases separating them. The CDR3 loop is CATSSRDTAQNTGELFF. Written as DNA, the CDR3 is TGTGCCACCAGCAGCCGGGACACCGCTCAGAACACCGGGGAGCTGTTTTTT.

V usage is TRBV7-3 and J usage is TRBJ2-3; 12 bases line up with TRBD2. With V trimmed by 5 bases and J by 5 bases, 8 bases remained unmatched. The CDR3 spans 16 residues. Germline CDR1 is SGHTA and CDR2 is FQGTGA. CDR3 protein: CASSQTSGGSIDTQYF. The CDR3 region has the DNA TGTGCCAGCAGCCAAACTAGCGGGGGGTCAATAGATACGCAGTATTTT.

This clone was recorded only once. The chain has TRBV5-6 and TRBJ2-5; TRBD2 is a possible D gene (6 bases). Germline CDR1 and CDR2: SGHDT and YYEEEE. This CDR3 region has 16 residues. V was pared by 0 bases and J by 1 base, with 13 bases between. DNA of the CDR3: TGTGCCAGCAGCTTGGCCGGAAGACTAGTCCAAGAGACCCAGTACTTC. It codes for CASSLAGRLVQETQYF.

This chain joins TRBV11-2 and TRBJ2-6; 8 nucleotides match TRBD1. This CDR3 contains 18 residues. Germline V lookup: CDR1 SGHAT, CDR2 FQNNGV. Unmatched junction bases numbered 11, after V lost 3 bases and J lost 4 bases. CDR3 amino acids: CASSFSGQGCFGANVLTF. The CDR3 DNA reads TGTGCCAGCAGCTTTTCCGGACAGGGTTGCTTCGGGGCCAACGTCCTGACTTTC.

The rearrangement links TRBV4-1 to TRBJ1-1; D is possibly TRBD1 (5 bases). The CDR3 consists of 15 residues. Trimming pared 5 bases from V and 0 bases from J, leaving 13 bases between. The germline CDR1 and CDR2 sequences are MGHRA and YSYEKL. The CDR3 spells CASSARGGLNTEAFF. CDR3 nucleotide sequence: TGCGCCAGCAGCGCAAGGGGAGGCCTGAACACTGAAGCTTTCTTT.

CDR3 sequence: CASSADRGLYGYTF. The DNA for the CDR3 is TGTGCCAGCAGTGCGGACAGGGGGCTCTATGGCTACACCTTC. J is TRBJ1-2 and V is TRBV6-5; the match to TRBD1 covers 11 bases. The germline V gene encodes CDR1 MNHEY and CDR2 SVGAGI. J lost 4 bases, V lost 5 bases, and 3 bases had no gene match. There are 14 residues in the CDR3.

This chain uses TRBV7-2 with TRBJ2-3; 13 bases agree with TRBD2. Unmatched junction bases numbered 8, after V lost 5 bases and J lost 6 bases. This CDR3 is built from 16 residues. CDR1 and CDR2 (germline): SGHTA, FQGNSA. CDR3 DNA sequence: TGTGCCAGCAGCCAACGACTAGCGGGGGGCCTCGATACGCAGTATTTT. Protein: CASSQRLAGGLDTQYF.

The chain carries TRBV5-1 and TRBJ2-3, with D perhaps TRBD2 (5 bases). The CDR3 loop spans 19 amino acids. V shed 3 bases and J shed 0 bases, with 23 bases lying between them. Germline V gives CDR1 SGHRS, CDR2 YFSETQ. The CDR3 DNA is TGCGCCAGCAGCTACTACCACGGGGATAAAGCCCCTAGCACAGATACGCAGTATTTT. As protein: CASSYYHGDKAPSTDTQYF.

The table lists this clone with a few counts. This sequence joins TRBV5-6 and TRBJ2-1, with 7 positions matching TRBD1. Germline V CDR1 and CDR2: SGHDT, YYEEEE. Germline trimming cut 4 bases from V and 0 bases from J; bases unmatched to any gene: 10. The CDR3 runs to 17 residues. The CDR3 DNA follows: TGTGCCAGCAGCAGCGAGACAGGGCCGAGCTCCTACAATGAGCAGTTCTTC. This gives the protein CASSSETGPSSYNEQFF.

V usage is TRBV4-3 and J usage is TRBJ2-4; 11 bases are shared with TRBD1. Germline V CDR1 and CDR2: LGHNA, YSLEER. The CDR3 length is 15 residues. Trimming at V came to 1 base and at J to 10 bases, leaving 6 bases not matched to a gene. Here the CDR3 DNA reads TGCGCCAGCAGCCAAGGGACAGGGGGCGGTTATATTCAGTACTTC. This sequence encodes CASSQGTGGGYIQYF.

V gene TRBV28 combines with J gene TRBJ2-7, with 8 positions matching TRBD2. Trimming took 5 bases from V and 0 from J; bases not matched to a gene: 12. Germline lookup yields CDR1 MDHEN and CDR2 SYDVKM. This CDR3 is 17 amino acids long. Written as DNA, the CDR3 is TGTGCCAGCAGTATCGGGGAAGGGAGCGGGAGCTCCTACGAGCAGTACTTC. Translating gives CASSIGEGSGSSYEQYF. Looking up the rest from reference TRBV28 and TRBJ2-7 gives the full variable domain: DVKVTQSSRYLVKRTGEKVFLECVQDMDHENMFWYRQDPGLGLRLIYFSYDVKMKEKGDIPEGYSVSREKKERFSLILESASTNQTSMYLCASSIGEGSGSSYEQYFGPGTRLTVT.

This clone came up a few times. The genes are TRBV4-3 and TRBJ2-7, with D possibly TRBD2 on 5 matching bases. V shed 2 bases and J shed 3 bases, with 8 bases lying between them. The CDR3 covers 13 residues. CDR1 is LGHNA and CDR2 is YSLEER in the germline V gene. The CDR3 DNA follows: TGCGCCAGCAGCCAATGGAGGCGCTACGAGCAGTACTTC. Encoded protein: CASSQWRRYEQYF.

The genes are TRBV28 and TRBJ1-5; D possibly corresponds to TRBD1 (5 bases). CDR3 length: 16 residues. Trimming pared 6 bases from V and 0 bases from J, leaving 15 bases between. Germline-derived CDR1 and CDR2 are MDHEN and SYDVKM. Written as DNA, the CDR3 is TGTGCCAGCAGCCCGTGGTCGGGGGATAGCAATCAGCCCCAGCATTTT. This encodes CASSPWSGDSNQPQHF.

A single count supports this clone. The chain links TRBV16 to TRBJ1-1, with D possibly being TRBD1 (5 bases). V lost 4 bases, J lost 1 base, and 10 bases lay in between. This CDR3 has 14 residues. Germline assignment: CDR1 KGHSY and CDR2 FQNENV. Here the CDR3 reads CASSRPTENTEAFF. CDR3 sequence (DNA): TGTGCCAGCAGCCGTCCGACAGAGAACACTGAAGCTTTCTTT. Based on the CDR3 plus reference TRBV16 and TRBJ1-1, the full variable domain is GEEVAQTPKHLVRGEGQKAKLYCAPIKGHSYVFWYQQVLKNEFKFLISFQNENVFDETGMPKERFSAKCLPNSPCSLEIQATKLEDSAVYFCASSRPTENTEAFFGQGTRLTVV.

V is TRBV2 and J is TRBJ2-7; 8 bases map to TRBD1. The ends lost 6 bases at V and 0 bases at J; junction bases unmatched: 10. Looked up from germline, CDR1 is SNHLY and CDR2 is FYNNEI. This CDR3 spans 16 amino acids. For the CDR3, the DNA is TGTGCCAGCAGGGACAGGGATACTAAAGACTCCTACGAGCAGTACTTC. Translation gives CASRDRDTKDSYEQYF.

The sample holds one count of this clone. The V gene is TRBV27, the J gene TRBJ1-5; 11 bases map to TRBD1. CDR3 length equals 15 residues. Germline trimming cut 4 bases from V and 5 bases from J; bases unmatched to any gene: 4. The germline V gene has CDR1 MNHEY and CDR2 SMNVEV (reference sequence). The CDR3 reads CASSSRDRGDQPQHF. CDR3 coding DNA: TGTGCCAGCAGTTCCCGGGACAGGGGGGATCAGCCCCAGCATTTT.

The rearrangement links TRBV5-6 to TRBJ2-7; 13 bases map to TRBD2. Trimming at V came to 0 bases and at J to 0 bases, leaving 6 bases not matched to a gene. CDR3 length equals 18 residues. CDR1 is SGHDT, CDR2 YYEEEE, per germline. CDR3 region: CASSLVTSGGGSSYEQYF. For the CDR3, the DNA is TGTGCCAGCAGCTTGGTTACTAGCGGGGGGGGGAGCTCCTACGAGCAGTACTTC.

The V gene is TRBV4-2, the J gene TRBJ2-3; 9 bases are shared with TRBD2. Germline-derived CDR1 and CDR2 are LGHNA and YNFKEQ. Losses at the gene ends were 3 bases for V and 1 base for J; bases not matched to a gene: 14. CDR3 length equals 19 residues. In nucleotides, the CDR3 is TGTGCCAGCAGCCAGAGGCCGGGACTAGCCTACTTTGGCACAGATACGCAGTATTTT. It encodes CASSQRPGLAYFGTDTQYF.

CDR3 DNA sequence: TGTGCCAGCAGCCAAGCACCGTCCCGGGACAGGGTAAACACCTTC. The encoded protein is CASSQAPSRDRVNTF. This chain links TRBV4-2 with TRBJ1-2, with 9 bases matching TRBD1. The length of the CDR3 is 15 residues. Trimming took 1 base from V and 12 from J; bases not matched to a gene: 12. Germline-derived CDR1 and CDR2 are LGHNA and YNFKEQ.